The rows below give T cell receptor beta chains drawn from one sample of a study of control samples from healthy donors and cancer patients. TCRdb's table, derived via immunoSEQ multiplex PCR, lists solely in-frame clones and lacks some. The sample holds approximately 150,000 clones; 94% are singletons and the top ten take around 12%. Sequencing was carried out using blood. These receptors came from a man between 40 and 49 years old in good health. CDR3s include the opening cysteine and the closing phenylalanine or tryptophan.

v_gene | CDR3aa
TRBV6-2/TRBV6-3 | CASSQRQSSYNSPLHF
TRBV21-1 | CASSKGGGGPIAEQYF
TRBV10-2 | CASNGAGVNTEAFF
TRBV27 | CASSFSDYNSPLHF
TRBV9 | CASSDPLLAEETQYF
TRBV4-2 | CASSQDGPEATNEKLFF
TRBV27 | CASSLDRANGYTF
TRBV15 | CATSRAPNEKLFF
TRBV5-4 | CASSLMGGRYEQYF
TRBV10-3 | CAISGGEREFF
TRBV28 | CASRVSSSYNSPLHF
TRBV11-2 | CASSLWSTVTNTEAFF
TRBV4-3 | CASSPGRRNQPQHF
TRBV7-2 | CASSLSLGGHTEAFF
TRBV7-9 | CASSSERTGHNEQFF
TRBV29-1 | CSVAGERTGDGEKLFF
TRBV5-5 | CASSPPGANYGYTF
TRBV6-6 | CASSYLGGSYEQYF
TRBV5-4 | CASSRTGGNDGETQYF
TRBV10-1 | CASSSADPNTEAFF
TRBV6-6 | CASSSPTRGTEAFF
TRBV25-1 | CASSGMQGGEQFF
TRBV6-2/TRBV6-3 | CASSYSVSSSSYTEAFF